This TCR beta chain was recovered during a study of OX40 agonist ivuxolimab in advanced cancers. Whole-study results and caveats: Among the least clonally expanded were partial responders at 0.1-3.0 mg/kg.

With regard to this clone: The antigen is unknown.

Libraries were prepared by immunoSEQ multiplex PCR; TCRdb keeps only in-frame clonotypes and omits some of them. The sample lists roughly 65,000 clones; about three quarters were seen once. Germline V gene lookup returns CDR1 MGHRA and CDR2 YSYEKL. This CDR3 spans 13 amino acids. The V end lost 0 bases, the J end lost 4 bases, and 6 bases lay between the germline ends. The sequence was obtained from an adult with an advanced solid tumor such as melanoma, head and neck, liver or kidney cancer. The source was CD4+ or CD8+ T cells sorted from blood, collected in a trial of the OX40 agonist ivuxolimab. The chain uses TRBV4-1 and TRBJ1-2; D remains unclear. The CDR3 reads CASSQDSSYGYTF. The CDR3 nucleotides are TGCGCCAGCAGCCAAGATAGTTCCTATGGCTACACCTTC.